This TCR beta chain was recorded in a study of shared clonotypes between healthy human individuals. Regarding the study as a whole: Despite large depth, rarefaction showed incomplete sorted-subset sequencing. Naive CD4 clonotype sharing across several donors was approximately 5%.

None of the donors, who were healthy HIV-negative adults, had recently had acute infections or vaccinations. From CD4+ cells came CD45RA+ naive and CD45RA-negative memory subsets. Regarding this clone: Its antigen is still unknown.

TCRdb's table, derived via immunoSEQ multiplex PCR, lists solely in-frame clones and lacks some. The sample lists 1,500,000 or so clones, just under 99% occurring once. Sequences were obtained from naive CD4+ T cells sorted from blood. Subset of the sample: CD45RA+ positively selected. This TCR was recovered from a young man in good health.

CDR3: CSVKQKPGLAGAEQYF. As DNA, the CDR3 is TGCAGCGTTAAACAGAAACCGGGACTAGCGGGAGCCGAGCAGTACTTC. The V gene is TRBV29-1, the J gene TRBJ2-7; 14 nucleotides line up with TRBD2. The CDR3 spans 16 residues. Germline-derived CDR1 and CDR2 are SQVTM and ANQGSEA. V trimming: 5 bases; J trimming: 6 bases; junction bases outside the gene matches: 12.